This entry lists 29 T cell receptor beta chains sequenced from one sample in a study of T cells in localized non-small cell lung cancer (dated by TCRdb to 2018 to 2020). Receptor amplification or capture employed the immunoSEQ multiplex PCR assay. TCRdb mirrors the immuneACCESS table, restricted to in-frame sequences. Some clones are absent from its copies; in checked studies, under half trace to an unresolved V gene, and the reason for the others is unknown. The sample table records more than 100,000 clones; roughly 90% of these occur just once. Together, the top ten hold around 1.8% of the sample. The sequencing used peripheral blood, collected before any cancer treatment. The receptor set was obtained from a female donor over 55 with stage I lung adenocarcinoma.

The V and J genes are TRBV27 and TRBJ2-7, with 12 bases that match TRBD2. Germline CDR1 reads MNHEY; CDR2 reads SMNVEV (reference sequence). J was trimmed by 3 bases and V by 5 bases; bases with no gene match: 5. This CDR3 region has 15 residues. The CDR3 loop reads CASSTTSGSDYEQYF. The CDR3 nucleotides are TGTGCCAGCAGTACGACTAGCGGGAGCGACTACGAGCAGTACTTC.

The CDR3 DNA sequence: TGTGCCAGCAGCATTTCGCCCAGGGGGCGATCCTACAATGAGCAGTTCTTC. This encodes CASSISPRGRSYNEQFF. The chain joins TRBV21-1 to TRBJ2-1; TRBD1 reflects the table's D call only, with no check against the DNA. TRBV21-1 is a pseudogene locus. CDR3 length: 17 residues.

The CDR3 bases are TGTGCCAGCAGTGCACGGTTCCAAGCCTACGAGCAGTACTTC. Its protein product is CASSARFQAYEQYF. This chain connects TRBV2 to TRBJ2-7; D unresolved. Trimming cost V 4 bases and J 2 bases, with 12 bases left between them. The germline gives CDR1 SNHLY, CDR2 FYNNEI. This CDR3 has 14 amino acids.

This chain joins TRBV5-1 and TRBJ2-7; no clear D gene. V shed 2 bases and J shed 0 bases, with 9 bases lying between them. There are 14 residues in the CDR3. Per germline, CDR1 SGHRS and CDR2 YFSETQ. CDR3 loop: CASSFSSSSYEQYF. The CDR3 DNA reads TGCGCCAGCAGCTTTTCCTCAAGCTCCTACGAGCAGTACTTC.

The J gene is TRBJ2-1, the V gene TRBV7-9; D is possibly TRBD2 (5 bases). The germline V gene has CDR1 SEHNR and CDR2 FQNEAQ (reference sequence). The CDR3 sequence is 11 residues long. V dropped 6 bases and J dropped 6 bases, with 6 bases sitting between them. CDR3 sequence (DNA): TGTGCCAGCAGGCGGGCCAATGAGCAGTTCTTC. This codes for CASRRANEQFF.

CDR3 region: CASSLVPQGYNEQFF. In DNA form, the CDR3 reads TGCGCCAGCAGCTTGGTCCCTCAGGGGTACAATGAGCAGTTCTTC. The chain recombines TRBV5-1 with TRBJ2-1, with D perhaps matching TRBD1 (6 bases). Germline lookup yields CDR1 SGHRS and CDR2 YFSETQ. Deletions cut 0 bases from V and 4 bases from J, with 11 bases between. CDR3 size: 15 residues.

The chain links TRBV7-8 to TRBJ2-1; D call uncertain. The V gene's germline CDR1 is SGHVS and CDR2 FQNEAQ. The CDR3 consists of 17 residues. V shed 0 bases and J shed 2 bases, with 14 bases lying between them. The DNA of the CDR3 is TGTGCCAGCAGCTTAGCCCCCACTCGCTTAGCCTACAATGAGCAGTTCTTC. Its protein product is CASSLAPTRLAYNEQFF.

This rearrangement joins TRBV5-6 to TRBJ2-7; TRBD1 matches 8 bases. This CDR3 has 15 amino acids. CDR1 and CDR2 from the germline V gene are SGHDT and YYEEEE. The V gene end was trimmed by 4 bases and the J gene end by 2 bases; junction bases not matched to a gene: 8. The CDR3 coding sequence is TGTGCCAGCAGCCGGACAGGGTCTAATACCTACGAGCAGTACTTC. Translating it yields CASSRTGSNTYEQYF.

This chain uses TRBV11-3 with TRBJ2-1, with 7 bases that match TRBD2. There are 16 residues in the CDR3. The V gene's germline CDR1 is SGHNT and CDR2 YENEEA. The trim removed 5 bases at V and 10 bases at J, leaving 17 bases unmatched. DNA of the CDR3: TGTGCCAGCAGCCCAGGAGGGTGGGAGGGCCAAGACGAGCAGTTCTTC. Translation gives CASSPGGWEGQDEQFF.

In this sample, this clone turned up once. The chain recombines TRBV29-1 with TRBJ2-1; maybe TRBD1 (6 bases). The germline V and J ends were trimmed by 4 bases and 0 bases, with 16 bases remaining between them. The germline V gene has CDR1 SQVTM and CDR2 ANQGSEA. The CDR3 contains 16 residues. CDR3 DNA sequence: TGCAGCGTTGCGGACCCACAGGGACCCTCCTACAATGAGCAGTTCTTC. The encoded protein is CSVADPQGPSYNEQFF.

As to this clone: The junction departs from germline at one end; a sequencing error may be responsible. This sequence joins TRBV2 and TRBJ2-7; 8 positions agree with TRBD2. This CDR3 region has 12 residues. Germline V gene lookup returns CDR1 SNHLY and CDR2 FYNNEI. The CDR3 loop is CASRTSSHEQYF. CDR3 DNA: TGTGCCAGCCGGACTAGCTCCCACGAGCAGTACTTC.

V is TRBV25-1 and J is TRBJ1-2; 10 bases align to TRBD1. The CDR3 is made up of 13 amino acids. Looked up from germline, CDR1 is MGHDK and CDR2 is SYGVNS. J gave up 4 bases and V 4 bases, and 0 bases lay outside the gene matches. The CDR3 region is CASSGTGGYGYTF. CDR3 bases: TGTGCCAGCAGTGGGACAGGGGGCTATGGCTACACCTTC.

The chain joins TRBV6-1 to TRBJ1-1; TRBD1 aligns across 10 bases. The length of the CDR3 is 15 residues. The germline CDR1 and CDR2 sequences are MNHNS and SASEGT. With V trimmed by 6 bases and J by 5 bases, 9 bases remained unmatched. CDR3 sequence reads: CASSHGTGVGTEAFF. The CDR3 nucleotides are TGTGCCAGCAGCCACGGGACAGGGGTTGGAACTGAAGCTTTCTTT.

This clone was recorded once. The rearrangement links TRBV12-5 to TRBJ2-3; 12 bases match TRBD1. Germline loops: CDR1 LGHNT, CDR2 FRNRAP. CDR3 size: 16 residues. The V gene end was trimmed by 6 bases and the J gene end by 1 base; junction bases not matched to a gene: 5. The chain's CDR3 is CASGPGTGGRTDTQYF. CDR3 DNA: TGTGCTAGTGGACCCGGGACAGGGGGCCGCACAGATACGCAGTATTTT. The full variable domain, rest sourced from reference TRBV12-5 and TRBJ2-3, is DARVTQTPRHKVTEMGQEVTMRCQPILGHNTVFWYRQTMMQGLELLAYFRNRAPLDDSGMPKDRFSAEMPDATLATLKIQPSEPRDSAVYFCASGPGTGGRTDTQYFGPGTRLTVL.

V gene TRBV5-4 combines with J gene TRBJ2-2; D possibly corresponds to TRBD1 (5 bases). CDR1 and CDR2 from the germline V gene are SGHNT and YYREEE (reference sequence). Trimming left V 4 bases short and J 9 bases short, with 10 bases between. This CDR3 contains 12 residues. Here the CDR3 reads CASSLRARELFF. As DNA, the CDR3 is TGTGCCAGCAGCCTCAGGGCCCGGGAGCTGTTTTTT.

The chain carries TRBV5-6 and TRBJ2-7; D unclear. This CDR3 has 15 amino acids. CDR1 is SGHDT, CDR2 YYEEEE, per germline. The V end was cut by 4 bases, the J end by 0 bases, with 14 bases between. The CDR3 DNA sequence: TGTGCCAGCAGCCCCCCGACGGCAAGCTCCTACGAGCAGTACTTC. Protein: CASSPPTASSYEQYF.

This clone was observed a single time. The gene calls are TRBV11-2 and TRBJ2-1; a possible D gene is TRBD1 (5 bases). The CDR3 sequence is 12 residues long. V was pared by 0 bases and J by 12 bases, with 9 bases between. Germline CDR1 SGHAT, CDR2 FQNNGV. CDR3 coding DNA: TGTGCCAGCAGCTTAGAGGGGCAGGGGCAGTTCTTC. Translation: CASSLEGQGQFF.

The chain recombines TRBV7-8 with TRBJ2-5; D not certain. This CDR3 contains 12 residues. V gave up 1 base and J gave up 5 bases, with 5 bases separating them. In germline, CDR1 is SGHVS, CDR2 FQNEAQ. This chain's CDR3 is CASSLGVETQYF. In DNA, the CDR3 is TGTGCCAGCAGCTTAGGTGTGGAGACCCAGTACTTC. Filled out from reference TRBV7-8 and TRBJ2-5, the complete variable domain reads GAGVSQSPRYKVAKRGQDVALRCDPISGHVSLFWYQQALGQGPEFLTYFQNEAQLDKSGLPSDRFFAERPEGSVSTLKIQRTQQEDSAVYLCASSLGVETQYFGPGTRLLVL.

The V and J genes are TRBV7-2 and TRBJ2-5; TRBD2 agrees at 7 bases. This CDR3 comprises 15 residues. Germline V gene lookup returns CDR1 SGHTA and CDR2 FQGNSA. V shed 3 bases and J 2 bases; nucleotides not matched to a gene: 6. CDR3 region: CASSFGGSIQETQYF. DNA for the CDR3: TGTGCCAGCAGCTTCGGGGGGAGTATACAAGAGACCCAGTACTTC.

In DNA form, the CDR3 reads TGTGCCAGCAGTTTGAGCGGGGCGGGCACAGATACGCAGTATTTT. Amino acid sequence: CASSLSGAGTDTQYF. This chain links TRBV6-5 with TRBJ2-3; 7 bases agree with TRBD2. Germline V gene sequence: CDR1 MNHEY, CDR2 SVGAGI. Trimming removed 4 bases from V and 1 base from J; junction bases left unmatched: 5. The CDR3 spans 15 residues.

The J gene is TRBJ2-5, the V gene TRBV7-6, with D perhaps TRBD1 (6 bases). Trimming took 1 base from V and 4 from J, leaving 19 bases between them. Germline values: CDR1 SGHVS, CDR2 FNYEAQ. This CDR3 comprises 17 residues. CDR3 sequence: CASSLEARSDRGETQYF. The DNA for the CDR3 is TGTGCCAGCAGCTTAGAGGCTCGATCGGACAGAGGAGAGACCCAGTACTTC.

The chain carries TRBV28 and TRBJ2-7; D is unresolved. CDR3 length: 14 amino acids. V gave up 4 bases and J gave up 2 bases, with 12 bases separating them. Germline V CDR1 and CDR2: MDHEN, SYDVKM. CDR3 sequence (DNA): TGTGCCAGCAGTTACGGACCAGACCCCTACGAGCAGTACTTC. It yields the protein CASSYGPDPYEQYF.

The V gene is TRBV15, the J gene TRBJ2-3; the match to TRBD2 covers 8 bases. The V and J ends lost 5 bases and 2 bases, in that order; junction bases with no gene match: 6. This CDR3 is 15 amino acids long. Germline values: CDR1 LNHNV, CDR2 YYDKDF (reference sequence). The CDR3 spells CATSGNGRDTDTQYF. DNA for the CDR3: TGTGCCACCAGCGGGAACGGGAGGGACACAGATACGCAGTATTTT.

Here the CDR3 reads CASSWTGTPYEQYF. The DNA of the CDR3 is TGTGCCAGCAGCTGGACCGGGACACCCTACGAGCAGTACTTC. The J gene is TRBJ2-7, the V gene TRBV5-5; D is possibly TRBD1 (6 bases). With 3 bases removed from V and 2 bases from J, the gap between germline ends came to 12 bases. The CDR3 is 14 amino acids. In germline, CDR1 is SGHKS, CDR2 YYEKEE (reference sequence).

DNA of the CDR3: TGTGCCAGCAGCGTACGATGGAACTCCTACGAGCAGTACTTC. Protein: CASSVRWNSYEQYF. This chain connects TRBV9 to TRBJ2-7; D is ambiguous. V lost 1 base to trimming and J lost 0 bases, with 8 bases between them. The CDR3 is made up of 14 amino acids. From germline, CDR1 is SGDLS and CDR2 YYNGEE.

The chain links TRBV5-1 to TRBJ2-7; 7 bases map to TRBD1. CDR3 size: 14 residues. Germline CDR1 and CDR2: SGHRS and YFSETQ. Losses at the gene ends were 6 bases for V and 0 bases for J; bases not matched to a gene: 6. The CDR3 reads CASNEWDSSYEQYF. The CDR3 region has the DNA TGCGCCAGCAACGAATGGGACAGCTCCTACGAGCAGTACTTC.

This chain joins TRBV10-3 and TRBJ2-6; a possible D gene is TRBD1 (5 bases). Per germline, CDR1 ENHRY and CDR2 SYGVKD. The V and J ends lost 6 bases and 2 bases respectively, with 11 bases between them. The CDR3 sequence is 15 residues long. This CDR3 is CAIRALGAGANVLTF. DNA for the CDR3: TGTGCCATCAGGGCCCTAGGGGCTGGGGCCAACGTCCTGACTTTC.

V and J are TRBV19 and TRBJ2-3, with TRBD2 matching over 7 bases. The CDR3 has 16 residues. Germline CDR1 is LNHDA and CDR2 is SQIVND (reference sequence). V lost 5 bases to trimming and J lost 0 bases; unmatched junction nucleotides: 8. CDR3 amino acids: CASSPGEGASTDTQYF. CDR3 DNA: TGTGCCAGTAGTCCCGGGGAGGGTGCTAGCACAGATACGCAGTATTTT.

This chain joins TRBV9 and TRBJ2-3, with no clear D. The CDR3 is 14 amino acids. Trimming left V 4 bases short and J 2 bases short, with 11 bases between. Germline loops: CDR1 SGDLS, CDR2 YYNGEE. CDR3: CASSRRPDTDTQYF. The CDR3 nucleotides read TGTGCCAGCAGCAGACGACCCGACACAGATACGCAGTATTTT.